A single sample gave rise to the 5 T cell receptor beta chains below, sequenced in a study of cytomegalovirus exposure and HLA in healthy donors. Libraries were prepared by immunoSEQ multiplex PCR; TCRdb keeps only in-frame clonotypes and omits some of them. The top ten hold 0.8% to 0.95% of the sample, which has about 160,000 clones, about 95% seen once. The sequencing input was PBMCs. Receptors originate from a woman between 18 and 29 years old in good health and CMV-seronegative.

The chain recombines TRBV19 with TRBJ2-7; 8 bases agree with TRBD1. V lost 5 bases, J lost 4 bases, and 4 bases stayed unmatched. CDR1 is LNHDA, CDR2 SQIVND, per germline (reference sequence). The CDR3 contains 13 residues. The CDR3 DNA sequence: TGTGCCAGTAGTGTGACAGGGGCGTACGAGCAGTACTTC. Its protein product is CASSVTGAYEQYF. Based on the CDR3 plus reference TRBV19 and TRBJ2-7, the full variable domain is DGGITQSPKYLFRKEGQNVTLSCEQNLNHDAMYWYRQDPGQGLRLIYYSQIVNDFQKGDIAEGYSVSREKKESFPLTVTSAQKNPTAFYLCASSVTGAYEQYFGPGTRLTVT.

This clone appeared once. The J gene is TRBJ1-4, the V gene TRBV4-2, with D possibly matching TRBD1 (6 bases). Per the germline V gene, CDR1 is LGHNA and CDR2 is YNFKEQ. Trimming stripped 1 base from V and 5 bases from J, with 14 bases between. This CDR3 region has 16 residues. The CDR3 DNA is TGTGCCAGCAGCCAAGTCTTCACAGGGACCAATGAAAAACTGTTTTTT. It encodes CASSQVFTGTNEKLFF.

The chain uses TRBV5-4 and TRBJ1-4; TRBD1 matches at 10 bases. The V gene's germline CDR1 is SGHNT and CDR2 YYREEE (reference sequence). After removal of 4 bases from V and 3 bases from J, the junction contained 6 bases not matched to a gene. This CDR3 is 16 amino acids long. The DNA of the CDR3 is TGTGCCAGCAGCACGGGACAGGGGCAGGCTAATGAAAAACTGTTTTTT. Translation: CASSTGQGQANEKLFF.

In this sample, this clone turned up once. The V gene is TRBV6-5, the J gene TRBJ2-5, with D possibly matching TRBD1 (5 bases). This CDR3 is built from 14 residues. The ends were cut back, 1 base at V and 5 bases at J, with 11 bases in the middle. Germline assignment: CDR1 MNHEY and CDR2 SVGAGI. The CDR3: CASSYLGASETQYF. In DNA, the CDR3 is TGTGCCAGCAGTTACTTAGGGGCGTCGGAGACCCAGTACTTC.

V is TRBV7-2 and J is TRBJ2-7; 9 bases are shared with TRBD1. CDR3 length: 13 residues. CDR1 and CDR2 (germline): SGHTA, FQGNSA. The ends lost 6 bases at V and 6 bases at J; junction bases unmatched: 6. The CDR3 is CASRRTGAVEQYF. The CDR3 bases are TGTGCCAGCAGGAGGACAGGGGCGGTCGAGCAGTACTTC. Looking up the rest from reference TRBV7-2 and TRBJ2-7 gives the full variable domain: GAGVSQSPSNKVTEKGKDVELRCDPISGHTALYWYRQSLGQGLEFLIYFQGNSAPDKSGLPSDRFSAERTGGSVSTLTIQRTQQEDSAVYLCASRRTGAVEQYFGPGTRLTVT.